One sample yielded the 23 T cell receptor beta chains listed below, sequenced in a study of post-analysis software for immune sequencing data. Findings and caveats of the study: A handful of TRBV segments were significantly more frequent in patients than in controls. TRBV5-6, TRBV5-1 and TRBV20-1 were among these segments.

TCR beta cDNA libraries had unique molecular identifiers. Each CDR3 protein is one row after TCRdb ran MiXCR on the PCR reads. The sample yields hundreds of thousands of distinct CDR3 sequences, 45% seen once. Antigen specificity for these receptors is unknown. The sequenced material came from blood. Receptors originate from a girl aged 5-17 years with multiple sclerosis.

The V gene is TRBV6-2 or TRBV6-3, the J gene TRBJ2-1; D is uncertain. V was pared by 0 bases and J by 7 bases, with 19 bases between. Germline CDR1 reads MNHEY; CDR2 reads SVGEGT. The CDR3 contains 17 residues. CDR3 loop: CASSYSPGLSIRNEQFF. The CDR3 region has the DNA TGTGCCAGCAGTTACTCTCCGGGTCTAAGCATCCGGAATGAGCAGTTCTTC.

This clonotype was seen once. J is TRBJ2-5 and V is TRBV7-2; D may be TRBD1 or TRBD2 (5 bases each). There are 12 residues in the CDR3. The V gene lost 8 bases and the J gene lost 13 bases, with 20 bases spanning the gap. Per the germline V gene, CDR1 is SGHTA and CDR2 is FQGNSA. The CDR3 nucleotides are TGTGCCAGCTCCTGGGCTCTGGGGGAGCGGTACTTC. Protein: CASSWALGERYF.

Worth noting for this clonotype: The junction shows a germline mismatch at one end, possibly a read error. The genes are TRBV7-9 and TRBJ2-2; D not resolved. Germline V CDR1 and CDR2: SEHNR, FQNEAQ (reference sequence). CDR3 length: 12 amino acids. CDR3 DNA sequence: TGTACCAGCAGTGCCTCTAAGGGGGAGCTGTTTTTT. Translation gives CTSSASKGELFF.

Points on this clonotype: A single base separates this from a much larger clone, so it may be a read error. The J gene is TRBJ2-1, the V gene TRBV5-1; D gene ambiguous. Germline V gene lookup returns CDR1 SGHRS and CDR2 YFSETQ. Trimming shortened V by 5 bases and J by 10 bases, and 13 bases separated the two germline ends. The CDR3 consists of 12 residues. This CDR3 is CASRWGYYEQFF. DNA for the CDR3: TGCGCCAGCAGGTGGGGTTACTACGAGCAGTTCTTC.

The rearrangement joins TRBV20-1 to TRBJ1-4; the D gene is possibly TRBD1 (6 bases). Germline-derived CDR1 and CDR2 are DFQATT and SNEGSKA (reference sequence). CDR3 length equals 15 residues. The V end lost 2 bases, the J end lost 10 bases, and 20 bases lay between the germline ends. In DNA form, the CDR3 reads TGCAGTGCTAGAACACAGGGATACGGGGCCTCAAAACTGTTTTTT. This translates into CSARTQGYGASKLFF.

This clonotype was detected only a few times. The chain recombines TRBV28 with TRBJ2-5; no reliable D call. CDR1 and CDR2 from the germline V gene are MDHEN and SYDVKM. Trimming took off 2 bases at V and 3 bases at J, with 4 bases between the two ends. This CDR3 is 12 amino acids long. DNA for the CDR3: TGTGCCAGCAGTTTACCGGAAGAGACCCAGTACTTC. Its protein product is CASSLPEETQYF.

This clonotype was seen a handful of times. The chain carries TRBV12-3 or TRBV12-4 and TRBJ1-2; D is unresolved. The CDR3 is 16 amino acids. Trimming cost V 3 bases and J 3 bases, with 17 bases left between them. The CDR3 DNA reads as TGTGCCAGCAGTTTGGCTCGAGGTGGGGTGGACTATGGCTACACCTTC. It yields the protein CASSLARGGVDYGYTF.

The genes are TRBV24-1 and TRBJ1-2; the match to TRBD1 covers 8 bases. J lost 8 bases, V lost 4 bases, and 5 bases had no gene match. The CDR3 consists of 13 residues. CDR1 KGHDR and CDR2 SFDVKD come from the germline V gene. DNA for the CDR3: TGTGCCACCAGTGACGCGGACAGGGAAGGCTACACCTTC. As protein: CATSDADREGYTF.

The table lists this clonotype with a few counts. The CDR3 loop reads CASSPQDLAKNIQYF. CDR3 bases: TGCGCCAGCAGCCCTCAGGACTTGGCCAAAAACATTCAGTACTTC. This sequence joins TRBV5-1 and TRBJ2-4; weak D call: TRBD2 (5 bases). CDR3 size: 15 residues. Germline V CDR1 and CDR2: SGHRS, YFSETQ. Trimming removed 4 bases from V and 1 base from J, with 12 bases in between.

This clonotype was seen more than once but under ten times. Here the CDR3 DNA reads TGTGCCAGCAGTTTGAGGGCAGGGGCGGAGTACGAGCAGTACTTC. Its translation: CASSLRAGAEYEQYF. This chain links TRBV12-3 or TRBV12-4 with TRBJ2-7, with D maybe TRBD1 (6 bases). The CDR3 consists of 15 residues. Trimming pared 3 bases from V and 4 bases from J, leaving 16 bases between.

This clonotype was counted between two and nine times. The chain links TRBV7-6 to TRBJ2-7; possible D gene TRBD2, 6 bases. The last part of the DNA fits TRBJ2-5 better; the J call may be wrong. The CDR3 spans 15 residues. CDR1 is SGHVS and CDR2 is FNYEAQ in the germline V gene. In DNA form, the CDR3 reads TGTGCCAGCAGCTTAGCGGGAGGAGAAGGAGAGACCCAGTACTTC. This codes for CASSLAGGEGETQYF.

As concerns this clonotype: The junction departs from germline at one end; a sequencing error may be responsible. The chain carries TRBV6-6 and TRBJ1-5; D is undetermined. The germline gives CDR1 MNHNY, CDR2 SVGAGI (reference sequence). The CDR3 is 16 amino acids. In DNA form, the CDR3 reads TGTGCCAGCAGTCGGCTTTTGGGTGGGAGCAATCACCCCCAGCATTTT. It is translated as CASSRLLGGSNHPQHF.

CDR3 sequence reads: CAAGTAVFREQYF. The CDR3, as DNA: TGTGCCGCCGGGACAGCGGTTTTTCGCGAGCAGTACTTC. The chain employs TRBV10-3 and TRBJ2-7; 7 bases are shared with TRBD1. CDR3 length equals 13 residues. V was pared by 11 bases and J by 6 bases, with 13 bases of the junction left unmatched. Germline CDR1 reads ENHRY; CDR2 reads SYGVKD.

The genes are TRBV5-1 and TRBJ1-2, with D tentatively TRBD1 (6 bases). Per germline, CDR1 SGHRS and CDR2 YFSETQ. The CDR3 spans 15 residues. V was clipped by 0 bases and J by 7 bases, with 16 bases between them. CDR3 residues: CASSLAVGGGGGYTF. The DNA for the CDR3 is TGCGCCAGCAGCTTGGCCGTCGGGGGCGGCGGTGGCTACACCTTC.

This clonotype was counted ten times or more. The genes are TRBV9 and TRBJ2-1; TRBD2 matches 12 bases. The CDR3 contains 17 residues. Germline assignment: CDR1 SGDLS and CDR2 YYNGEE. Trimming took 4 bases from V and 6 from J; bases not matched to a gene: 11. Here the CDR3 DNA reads TGTGCCAGCAGCCAGGGTCCGACTAGCGGGAGTAGCAATGAGCAGTTCTTC. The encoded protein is CASSQGPTSGSSNEQFF.

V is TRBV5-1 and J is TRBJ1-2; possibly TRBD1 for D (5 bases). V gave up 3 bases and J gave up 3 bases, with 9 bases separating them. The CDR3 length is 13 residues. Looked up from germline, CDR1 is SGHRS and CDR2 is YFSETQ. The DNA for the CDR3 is TGCGCCAGCAGCTCCAGGGTGGACTATGGCTACACCTTC. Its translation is CASSSRVDYGYTF.

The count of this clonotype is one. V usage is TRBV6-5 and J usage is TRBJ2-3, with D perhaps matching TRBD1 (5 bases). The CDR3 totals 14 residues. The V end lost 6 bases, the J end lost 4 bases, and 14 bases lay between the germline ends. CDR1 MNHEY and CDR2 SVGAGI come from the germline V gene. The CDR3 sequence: CASRDRWGADTQYF. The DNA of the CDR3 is TGTGCCAGCAGGGACCGCTGGGGCGCAGATACGCAGTATTTT.

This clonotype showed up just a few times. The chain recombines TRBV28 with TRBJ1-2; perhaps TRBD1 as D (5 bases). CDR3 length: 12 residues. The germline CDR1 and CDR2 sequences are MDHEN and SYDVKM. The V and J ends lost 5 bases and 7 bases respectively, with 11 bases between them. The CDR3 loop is CASSSGTFGYTF. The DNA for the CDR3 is TGTGCCAGCAGTAGTGGGACGTTTGGCTACACCTTC.

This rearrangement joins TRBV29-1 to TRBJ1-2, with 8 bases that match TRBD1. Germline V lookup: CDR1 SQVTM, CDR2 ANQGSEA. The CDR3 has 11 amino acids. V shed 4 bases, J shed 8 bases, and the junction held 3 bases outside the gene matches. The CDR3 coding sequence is TGCAGCGTTGTTGACAGGGGCGGCTACACCTTC. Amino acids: CSVVDRGGYTF.

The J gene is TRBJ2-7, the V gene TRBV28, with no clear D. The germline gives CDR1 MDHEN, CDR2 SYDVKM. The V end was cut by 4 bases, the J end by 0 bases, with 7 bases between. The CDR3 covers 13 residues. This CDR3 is CASSSHLSYEQYF. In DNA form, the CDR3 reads TGTGCCAGCAGTTCCCACCTCTCCTACGAGCAGTACTTC.

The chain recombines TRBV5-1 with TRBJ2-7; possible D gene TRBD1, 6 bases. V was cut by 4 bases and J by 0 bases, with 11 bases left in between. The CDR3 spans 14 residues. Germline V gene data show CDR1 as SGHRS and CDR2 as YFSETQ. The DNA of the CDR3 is TGCGCCAGCAGCCCACAGGGTATCTCCTACGAGCAGTACTTC. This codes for CASSPQGISYEQYF.

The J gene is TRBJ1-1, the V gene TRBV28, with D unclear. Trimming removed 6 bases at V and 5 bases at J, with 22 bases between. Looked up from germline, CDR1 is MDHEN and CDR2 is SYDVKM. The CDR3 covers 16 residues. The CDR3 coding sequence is TGTGCCAGCAGCAGTTTATTGAGAGGGAAGACGACTGAAGCTTTCTTT. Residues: CASSSLLRGKTTEAFF.

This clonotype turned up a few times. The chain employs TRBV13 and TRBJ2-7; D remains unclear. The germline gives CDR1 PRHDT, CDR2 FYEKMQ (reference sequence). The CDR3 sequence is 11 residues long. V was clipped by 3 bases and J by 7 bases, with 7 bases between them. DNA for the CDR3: TGTGCCAGCAGCTTCGGTCGAGAGCAGTACTTC. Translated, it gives CASSFGREQYF.